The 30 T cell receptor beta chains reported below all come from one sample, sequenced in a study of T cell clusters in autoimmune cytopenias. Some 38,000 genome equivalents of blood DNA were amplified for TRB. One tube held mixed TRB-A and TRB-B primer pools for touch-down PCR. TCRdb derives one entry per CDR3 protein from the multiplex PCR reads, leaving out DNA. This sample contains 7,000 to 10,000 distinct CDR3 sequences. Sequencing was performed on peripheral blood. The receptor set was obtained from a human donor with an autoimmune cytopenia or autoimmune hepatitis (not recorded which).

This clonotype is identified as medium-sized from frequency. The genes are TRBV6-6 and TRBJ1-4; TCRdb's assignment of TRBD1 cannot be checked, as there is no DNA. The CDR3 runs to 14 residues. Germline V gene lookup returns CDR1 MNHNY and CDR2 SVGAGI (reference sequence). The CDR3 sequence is CASSYDRGNEKLFF.

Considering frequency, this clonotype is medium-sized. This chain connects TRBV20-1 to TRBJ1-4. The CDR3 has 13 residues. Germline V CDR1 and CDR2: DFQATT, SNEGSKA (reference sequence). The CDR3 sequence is CSARDSLGEKLFF.

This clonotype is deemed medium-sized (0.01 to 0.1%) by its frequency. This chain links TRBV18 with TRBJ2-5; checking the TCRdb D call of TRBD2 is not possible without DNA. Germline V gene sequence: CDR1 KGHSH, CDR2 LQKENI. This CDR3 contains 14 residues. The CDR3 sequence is CASSPPYERKTQYF.

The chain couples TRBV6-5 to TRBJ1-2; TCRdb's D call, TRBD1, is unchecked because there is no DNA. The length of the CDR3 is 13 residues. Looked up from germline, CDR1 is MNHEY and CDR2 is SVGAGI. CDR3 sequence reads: CASSNGNRVGYTF.

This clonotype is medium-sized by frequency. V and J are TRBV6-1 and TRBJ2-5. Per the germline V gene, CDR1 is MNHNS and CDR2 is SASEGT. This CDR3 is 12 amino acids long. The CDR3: CASISSWETQYF.

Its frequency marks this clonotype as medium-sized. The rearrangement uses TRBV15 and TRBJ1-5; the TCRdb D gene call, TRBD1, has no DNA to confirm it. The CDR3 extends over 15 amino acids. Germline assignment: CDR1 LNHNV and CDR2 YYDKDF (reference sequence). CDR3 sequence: CATSRDQGERQPQHF.

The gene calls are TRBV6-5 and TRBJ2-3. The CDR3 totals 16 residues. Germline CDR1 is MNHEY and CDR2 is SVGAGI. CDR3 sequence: CASSQGSGTSTDTQYF.

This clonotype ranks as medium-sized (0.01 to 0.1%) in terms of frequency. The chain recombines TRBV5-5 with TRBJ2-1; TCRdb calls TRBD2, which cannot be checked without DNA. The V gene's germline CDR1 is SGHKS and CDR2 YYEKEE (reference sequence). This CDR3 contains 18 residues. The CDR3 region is CASSTQPGLQIGYNEQFF.

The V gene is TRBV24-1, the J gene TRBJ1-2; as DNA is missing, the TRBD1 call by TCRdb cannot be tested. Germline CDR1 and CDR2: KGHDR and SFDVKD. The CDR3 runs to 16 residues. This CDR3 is CATSDRAPTGYYGYTF.

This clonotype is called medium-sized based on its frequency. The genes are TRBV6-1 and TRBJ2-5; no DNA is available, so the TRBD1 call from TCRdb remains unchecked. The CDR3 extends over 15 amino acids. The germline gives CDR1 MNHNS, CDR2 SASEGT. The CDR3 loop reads CASSYELGQGKTQYF.

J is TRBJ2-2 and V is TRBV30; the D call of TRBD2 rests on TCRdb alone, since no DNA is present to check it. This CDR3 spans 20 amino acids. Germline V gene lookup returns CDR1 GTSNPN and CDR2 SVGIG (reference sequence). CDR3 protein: CAWRRGAPSGRIMNTGELFF.

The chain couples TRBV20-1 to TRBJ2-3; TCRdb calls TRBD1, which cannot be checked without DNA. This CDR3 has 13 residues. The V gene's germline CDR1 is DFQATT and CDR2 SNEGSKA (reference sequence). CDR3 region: CSAPRTGTDTQYF.

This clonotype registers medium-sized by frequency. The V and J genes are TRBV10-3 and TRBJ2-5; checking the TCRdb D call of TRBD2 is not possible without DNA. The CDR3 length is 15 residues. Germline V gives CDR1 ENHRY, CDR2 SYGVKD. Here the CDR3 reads CAISDQAGPQETQYF.

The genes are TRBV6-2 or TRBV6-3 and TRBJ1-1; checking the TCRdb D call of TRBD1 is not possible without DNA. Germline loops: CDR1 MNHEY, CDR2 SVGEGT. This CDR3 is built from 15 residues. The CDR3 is CASSLNTGVGTEAFF.

CDR3 sequence: CASSLVASGRPSYEQYF. The chain carries TRBV7-6 and TRBJ2-7; with no DNA, the TCRdb D assignment of TRBD2 cannot be verified. The CDR3 is 17 residues long. CDR1 and CDR2 (germline): SGHVS, FNYEAQ.

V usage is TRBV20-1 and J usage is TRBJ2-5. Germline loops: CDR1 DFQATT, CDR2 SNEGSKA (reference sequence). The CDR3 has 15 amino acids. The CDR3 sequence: CSARGLTLHQVTQYF.

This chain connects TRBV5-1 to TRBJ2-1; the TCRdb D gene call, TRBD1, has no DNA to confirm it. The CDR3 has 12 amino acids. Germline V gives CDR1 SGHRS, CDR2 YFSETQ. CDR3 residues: CASKQQGIKQFF.

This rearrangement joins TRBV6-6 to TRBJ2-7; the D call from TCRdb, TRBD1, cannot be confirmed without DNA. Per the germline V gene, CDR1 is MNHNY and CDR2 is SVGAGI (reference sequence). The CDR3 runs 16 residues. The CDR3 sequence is CASSAIRGTGDHEQYF.

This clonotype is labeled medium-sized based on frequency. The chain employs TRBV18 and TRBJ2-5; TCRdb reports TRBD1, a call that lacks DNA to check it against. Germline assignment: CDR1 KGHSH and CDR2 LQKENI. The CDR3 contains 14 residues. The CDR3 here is CASSQGQGGETQYF. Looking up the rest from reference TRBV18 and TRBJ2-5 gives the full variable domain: NAGVMQNPRHLVRRRGQEARLRCSPMKGHSHVYWYRQLPEEGLKFMVYLQKENIIDESGMPKERFSAEFPKEGPSILRIQQVVRGDSAAYFCASSQGQGGETQYFGPGTRLLVL.

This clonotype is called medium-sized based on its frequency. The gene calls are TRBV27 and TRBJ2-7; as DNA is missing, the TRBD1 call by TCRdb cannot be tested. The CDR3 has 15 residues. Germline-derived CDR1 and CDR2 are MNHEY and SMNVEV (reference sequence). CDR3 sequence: CASSLYGQGVREQYF.

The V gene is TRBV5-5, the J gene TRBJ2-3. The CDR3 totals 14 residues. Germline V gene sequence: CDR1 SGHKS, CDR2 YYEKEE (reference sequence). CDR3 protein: CASSTRIRTDTQYF.

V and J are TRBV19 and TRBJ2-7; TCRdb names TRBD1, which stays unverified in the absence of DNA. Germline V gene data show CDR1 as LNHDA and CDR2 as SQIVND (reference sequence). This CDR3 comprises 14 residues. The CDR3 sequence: CASSGRETSYEQYF.

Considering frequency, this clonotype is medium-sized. CDR3 protein: CASSPNNEQFF. This rearrangement joins TRBV18 to TRBJ2-1. The CDR3 spans 11 residues. Germline V gene sequence: CDR1 KGHSH, CDR2 LQKENI.

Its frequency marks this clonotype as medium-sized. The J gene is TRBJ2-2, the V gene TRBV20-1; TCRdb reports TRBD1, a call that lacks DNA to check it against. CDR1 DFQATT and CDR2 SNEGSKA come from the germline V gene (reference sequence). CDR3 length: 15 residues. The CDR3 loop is CSARPGQANTGELFF.

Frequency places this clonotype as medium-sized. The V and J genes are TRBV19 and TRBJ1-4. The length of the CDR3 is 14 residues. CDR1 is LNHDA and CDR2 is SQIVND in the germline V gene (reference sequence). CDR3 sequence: CASSGLQLNEKLFF.

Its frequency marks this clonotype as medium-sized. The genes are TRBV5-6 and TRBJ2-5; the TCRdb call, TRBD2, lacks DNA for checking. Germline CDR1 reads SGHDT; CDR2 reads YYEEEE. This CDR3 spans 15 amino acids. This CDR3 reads CATGPEGRPQETQYF.

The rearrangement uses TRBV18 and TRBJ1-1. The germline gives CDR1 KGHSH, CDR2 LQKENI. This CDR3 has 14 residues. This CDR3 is CASSPGVANTEAFF.

This CDR3 reads CASSDSPYSGSPLHF. The chain links TRBV6-4 to TRBJ1-6. Germline CDR1 reads MRHNA; CDR2 reads SNTAGT. The CDR3 sequence is 15 residues long.

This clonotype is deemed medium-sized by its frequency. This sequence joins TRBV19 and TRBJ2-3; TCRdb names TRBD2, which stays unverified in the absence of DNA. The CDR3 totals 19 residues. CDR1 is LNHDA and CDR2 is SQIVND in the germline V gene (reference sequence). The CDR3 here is CASSSSGSTSGRGTDTQYF.

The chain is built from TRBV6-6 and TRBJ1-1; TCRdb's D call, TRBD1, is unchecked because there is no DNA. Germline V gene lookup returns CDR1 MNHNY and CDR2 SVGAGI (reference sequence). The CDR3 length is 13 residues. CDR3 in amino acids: CASSSRGNTEAFF.